This TCR beta chain was documented in a study of OX40 agonist ivuxolimab in advanced cancers. Whole-study context: An anti-OX40 (CD134) antibody with agonistic activity, ivuxolimab, was administered to patients. The dose-escalation cohort had hepatocellular carcinoma, melanoma, renal cell or head and neck cancer.

Sequenced by immunoSEQ multiplex PCR; TCRdb stores in-frame clones only, minus some. Of roughly 38,000 clones in the sample, 74% were seen once. As for this clone: What it binds is not known.

Study-wide findings and caveats: At doses 0.1 to 3.0 mg/kg, CD4+ and CD8+ clones expanded.

The CDR3 has 14 residues. J was trimmed by 3 bases and V by 6 bases; bases with no gene match: 7. From germline, CDR1 is MNHNY and CDR2 SVGAGI (reference sequence). The chain recombines TRBV6-6 with TRBJ1-2, with 7 bases fitting TRBD1. This sample comprised CD4+ or CD8+ T cells sorted from blood, obtained in a trial of the OX40 agonist ivuxolimab. This clonotype originated in an adult with an advanced solid tumor such as melanoma, head and neck, liver or kidney cancer. The CDR3 DNA reads TGTGCCAGCAGCCCCCCGACAGGGTACTATGGCTACACCTTC. Residues: CASSPPTGYYGYTF.